This T cell receptor beta chain is from a study of CD8 T cells in ankylosing spondylitis. General observations from the study: The study identified a TCR beta motif of roughly eight highly homologous variants that appeared characteristic of ankylosing spondylitis blood.

One entry per CDR3 protein, called by TCRdb with MiXCR from the 5' RACE reads. The sample yields 450,000 to 550,000 distinct CDR3 sequences, over 4% seen once. The V and J ends lost 0 bases and 5 bases respectively, with 6 bases between them. Germline V CDR1 and CDR2: LGHNA, YSLEER. The CDR3 has 13 residues. This clonotype has ten or more counts. Its target is not known. The sequence derives from a male donor with ankylosing spondylitis. Sample: blood, either unsorted or a sorted T cell fraction (not recorded which). The genes are TRBV4-3 and TRBJ2-3, with unresolved D. This chain's CDR3 is CASSQDDEDTQYF. The DNA of the CDR3 is TGCGCCAGCAGCCAAGATGATGAAGATACGCAGTATTTT.